This TCR beta chain was identified in a study of shared clonotypes between healthy human individuals. Under the authors' procedure: For the immunoSEQ data, sequences were junction-only without quality scores, so filtering differed. The method was immunoSEQ multiplex PCR; TCRdb's version includes in-frame clones alone and lacks a portion of them. The V and J calls and the clone size are those of that table, but D and trimming were determined from the DNA. The sample carries around 600,000 clones, around 95% recorded once. Naive CD8 cells lacked CD45RO and underwent positive selection for CCR7, leaving out terminally differentiated effector memory CD45RA+ cells. A remark on this clone: Antigen: not known.

Study observations and caveats: Naive subsets generally exceeded memory subsets in estimated richness.

V lost 2 bases to trimming and J lost 8 bases; unmatched junction nucleotides: 11. CDR1 KGHSH and CDR2 LQKENI come from the germline V gene. The CDR3 covers 17 residues. This chain links TRBV18 with TRBJ2-1, with 11 bases lining up with TRBD2. Material for sequencing was naive CD8+ T cells sorted from blood. The sequence derives from a woman aged 25 to 39 in good health. The CDR3 reads CASSPVSSGRSSDEQFF. The CDR3 DNA follows: TGTGCCAGCTCACCAGTATCTAGCGGGAGGAGTTCGGATGAGCAGTTCTTC.